The present entry profiles one T cell receptor (beta chain) with its context. Its antigen remains unidentified. This likely comes from a read error, as the CDR3 has no conserved phenylalanine or tryptophan at its end. This sample's RNA came from whole unsorted tissue. This sample was taken from a study of tumor and adjacent non-tumor tissue in lung cancer. Findings and caveats of the study: Patients with more diverse tumor TCRs had worse survival.

Three rounds of nested PCR, following a modified ARM-PCR protocol, produced the TCRbeta library. Using its own MiXCR run on the multiplex PCR reads, TCRdb lists one record per CDR3 protein. The data show roughly 200,000 distinct CDR3 sequences, with about 71% seen just once and less than 25% held by the top ten. V lost 5 bases and J lost 6; bases outside the gene matches: 9. This CDR3 has 15 residues. CDR1 is MNHNS and CDR2 is SASEGT in the germline V gene. The sequenced material came from lung tumor tissue. The chain recombines TRBV6-1 with TRBJ2-2; 7 positions match TRBD2. The receptor was derived from a man aged 60-69 years with non-small cell lung cancer. In nucleotides, the CDR3 is TGTGCCAGCAGTCGTTGGGGGGGAATCTCCGGGGAGCTGTTTGTT. Translation gives CASSRWGGISGELFV.